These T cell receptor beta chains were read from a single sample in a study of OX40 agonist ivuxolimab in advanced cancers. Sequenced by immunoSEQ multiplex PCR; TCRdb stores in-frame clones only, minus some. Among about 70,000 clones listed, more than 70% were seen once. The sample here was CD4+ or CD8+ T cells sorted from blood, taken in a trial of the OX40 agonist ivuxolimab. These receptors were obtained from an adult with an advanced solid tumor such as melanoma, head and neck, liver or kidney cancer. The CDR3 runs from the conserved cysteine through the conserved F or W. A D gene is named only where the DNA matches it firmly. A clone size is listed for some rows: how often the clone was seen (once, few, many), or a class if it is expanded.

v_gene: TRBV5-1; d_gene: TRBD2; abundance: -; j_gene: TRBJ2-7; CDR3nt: TGCGCCAGCAGCTTGGGGACTAGCGGCTACGAGCAGTACTTC; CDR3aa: CASSLGTSGYEQYF
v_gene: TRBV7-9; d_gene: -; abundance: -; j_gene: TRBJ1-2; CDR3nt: TGTGCCAGCAGCCCGGGGGGGGTCTATGGCTACACCTTC; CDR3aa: CASSPGGVYGYTF
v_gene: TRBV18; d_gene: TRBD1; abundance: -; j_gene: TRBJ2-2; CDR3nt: TGTGCCAGCTCACCACTAGCGACAGGGTATTCCGGGGAGCTGTTTTTT; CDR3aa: CASSPLATGYSGELFF
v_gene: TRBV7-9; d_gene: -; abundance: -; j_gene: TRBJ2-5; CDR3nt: TGTGCCAGCAGCTATGGTTTACCCGGGGAGACCCAGTACTTC; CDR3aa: CASSYGLPGETQYF
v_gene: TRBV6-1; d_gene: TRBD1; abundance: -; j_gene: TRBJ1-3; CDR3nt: TGTGCCAGCAATCCGACAGGGGCCGGAAACACCATATATTTT; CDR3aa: CASNPTGAGNTIYF
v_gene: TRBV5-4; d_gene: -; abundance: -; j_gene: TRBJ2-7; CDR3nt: TGTGCCAGCAGCTTGTTGACTTCCTACGAGCAGTACTTC; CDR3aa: CASSLLTSYEQYF
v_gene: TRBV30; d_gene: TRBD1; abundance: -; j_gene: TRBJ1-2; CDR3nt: TGTGCCTGGAGTGTATTCGGGACAGCCGCATATGGCTACACCTTC; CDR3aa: CAWSVFGTAAYGYTF
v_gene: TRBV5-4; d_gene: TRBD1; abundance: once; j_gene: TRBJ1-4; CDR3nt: TGTGCCAGCAGCCGGACAGGGGCCCAGGGTGAAAAACTGTTTTTT; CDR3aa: CASSRTGAQGEKLFF
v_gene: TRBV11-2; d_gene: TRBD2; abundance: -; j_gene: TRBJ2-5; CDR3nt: TGTGCCAGCAGCTTAGTGTTCGAACGGGGGGGCCAGGGCCAGTACTTC; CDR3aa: CASSLVFERGGQGQYF
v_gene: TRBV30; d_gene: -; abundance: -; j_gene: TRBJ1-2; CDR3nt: TGTGCCTGGAGTGCCAGAAGAATTGCCTATGGCTACACCTTC; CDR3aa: CAWSARRIAYGYTF
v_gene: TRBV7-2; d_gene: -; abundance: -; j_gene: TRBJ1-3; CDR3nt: TGTGCCAGCAGCTTAGGAGGGAGCTCTGGAAACACCATATATTTT; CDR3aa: CASSLGGSSGNTIYF
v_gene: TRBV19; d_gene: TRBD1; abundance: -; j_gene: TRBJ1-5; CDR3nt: TGTGCCAGTAGTATTAGACAGGGACCTTATAGCAATCAGCCCCAGCATTTT; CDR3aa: CASSIRQGPYSNQPQHF
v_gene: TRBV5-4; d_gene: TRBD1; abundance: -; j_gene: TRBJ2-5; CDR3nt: TGTGCCAGCAGCTCCCCACAGGGGGCGGAGACCCAGTACTTC; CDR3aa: CASSSPQGAETQYF
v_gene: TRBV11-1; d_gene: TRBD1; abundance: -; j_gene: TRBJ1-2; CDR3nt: TGTGCCAGCAGCCCAACAGGGGATGGCTACACCTTC; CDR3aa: CASSPTGDGYTF
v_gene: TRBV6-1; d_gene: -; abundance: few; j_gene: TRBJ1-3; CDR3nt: TGTGCCAGCATCCGGGATGCTGGAAACACCATATATTTT; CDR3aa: CASIRDAGNTIYF
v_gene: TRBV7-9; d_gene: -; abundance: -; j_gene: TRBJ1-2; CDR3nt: TGTGCCAGCAGCCCCTGGACACCCTTGGCGGATAACTATGGCTACACCTTC; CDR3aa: CASSPWTPLADNYGYTF
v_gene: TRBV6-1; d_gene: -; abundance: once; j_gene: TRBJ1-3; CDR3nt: TGTGCCAGCAGTGAATATGGGGTATTTGGAAACACCATATATTTT; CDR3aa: CASSEYGVFGNTIYF
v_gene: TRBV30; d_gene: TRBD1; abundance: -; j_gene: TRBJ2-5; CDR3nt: TGTGCCTGGATCGGCGACAGGGGGCAAGAGACCCAGTACTTC; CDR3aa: CAWIGDRGQETQYF
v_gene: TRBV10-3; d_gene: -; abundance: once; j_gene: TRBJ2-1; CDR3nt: TGTGCCATCAGTGAGTCGAGGGGCTCCTACAATGAGCAGTTCTTC; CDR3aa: CAISESRGSYNEQFF
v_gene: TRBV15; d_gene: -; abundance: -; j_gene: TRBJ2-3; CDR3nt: TGTGCCACCAGCAGAGATACGGCTAGCAAAACTAGCACAGATACGCAGTATTTT; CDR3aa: CATSRDTASKTSTDTQYF
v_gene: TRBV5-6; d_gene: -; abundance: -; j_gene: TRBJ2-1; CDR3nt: TGTGCCAGCAGCTTCAGGGTCGGGGAGCAGTTCTTC; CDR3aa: CASSFRVGEQFF
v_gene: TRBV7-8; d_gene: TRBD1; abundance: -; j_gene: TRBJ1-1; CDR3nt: TGTGCCAGCAGGACCGGGACAGGGACCACTGAAGCTTTCTTT; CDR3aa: CASRTGTGTTEAFF
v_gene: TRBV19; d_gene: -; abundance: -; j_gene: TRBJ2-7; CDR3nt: TGTGCAGAGTACAGGTGGCAGTACTTC; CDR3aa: CAEYRWQYF